A selection of T cell receptor beta chains follows, all from one sample in a study of response to subunit inactivated influenza vaccine. TCRdb fed the RT-PCR reads into MiXCR, producing one record per CDR3 protein. The sample has about 700,000 distinct CDR3 sequences, approximately 15% seen once. The input for sequencing was PBMCs from blood, taken approximately 15 days before vaccination. These receptors were collected from a man over 45 who received an inactivated influenza vaccine. Each CDR3 is given without its conserved first and last residue. The D gene is left open where the match is weak.

cdr3_aa: ASREQGPLGNEQF
j_call: TRBJ2-1
v_call: TRBV4-2
d_call: TRBD1

cdr3_aa: SAPQTGTGQETQY
j_call: TRBJ2-5
v_call: TRBV20-1
d_call: -

cdr3_aa: ACDQGLSTDTQY
j_call: TRBJ2-3
v_call: TRBV30
d_call: -

cdr3_aa: ASSVDLLSTDTQY
j_call: TRBJ2-3
v_call: TRBV9
d_call: -

cdr3_aa: ASSLVASLMFGDTQY
j_call: TRBJ2-3
v_call: TRBV7-2
d_call: -

cdr3_aa: ASTEAPGLGSAGNTIY
j_call: TRBJ1-3
v_call: TRBV11-1
d_call: -

cdr3_aa: ASTPVGGSGIQY
j_call: TRBJ2-4
v_call: TRBV7-2
d_call: -

cdr3_aa: SVESPFGGTEAF
j_call: TRBJ1-1
v_call: TRBV29-1
d_call: -

cdr3_aa: ASRWGIRETQY
j_call: TRBJ2-5
v_call: TRBV2
d_call: -

cdr3_aa: ASSPAAWTSGGAAQY
j_call: TRBJ2-7
v_call: TRBV6-2/TRBV6-3
d_call: TRBD2

cdr3_aa: ASSQDEGRSGELF
j_call: TRBJ2-2
v_call: TRBV4-3
d_call: -

cdr3_aa: ASSLAGVVYNEQF
j_call: TRBJ2-1
v_call: TRBV5-1
d_call: TRBD2

cdr3_aa: ASSPRQSNIAKNIQY
j_call: TRBJ2-4
v_call: TRBV18
d_call: -

cdr3_aa: ASSFEGGHNEQF
j_call: TRBJ2-1
v_call: TRBV5-1
d_call: -

cdr3_aa: ASSPQGLYYEQY
j_call: TRBJ2-7
v_call: TRBV7-6
d_call: TRBD1

cdr3_aa: AWTRTLTDTQY
j_call: TRBJ2-3
v_call: TRBV30
d_call: -

cdr3_aa: ASSLYRLDSNTGELF
j_call: TRBJ2-2
v_call: TRBV7-9
d_call: -

cdr3_aa: ASRGDSANTGELF
j_call: TRBJ2-2
v_call: TRBV5-1
d_call: TRBD1

cdr3_aa: AITGLATYEQY
j_call: TRBJ2-7
v_call: TRBV28
d_call: TRBD2

cdr3_aa: SARWDQQTDTQY
j_call: TRBJ2-3
v_call: TRBV20-1
d_call: -

cdr3_aa: ASSLRQGRGNEQF
j_call: TRBJ2-1
v_call: TRBV28
d_call: -

cdr3_aa: ATRGGVQNEQY
j_call: TRBJ2-7
v_call: TRBV24-1
d_call: TRBD2

cdr3_aa: ASSFRGPADGYT
j_call: TRBJ1-2
v_call: TRBV12-3/TRBV12-4
d_call: -

cdr3_aa: SARVIGARTGELF
j_call: TRBJ2-2
v_call: TRBV20-1
d_call: -

cdr3_aa: ASSLTRDTGELF
j_call: TRBJ2-2
v_call: TRBV11-3
d_call: -

cdr3_aa: ASSTPPGRPYNEQF
j_call: TRBJ2-1
v_call: TRBV7-9
d_call: -

cdr3_aa: ASQQGGQNIQY
j_call: TRBJ2-4
v_call: TRBV19
d_call: TRBD1

cdr3_aa: ASSYGAGSTGELF
j_call: TRBJ2-2
v_call: TRBV6-5
d_call: -

cdr3_aa: ASSLGKGARGTGELF
j_call: TRBJ2-2
v_call: TRBV11-2
d_call: TRBD1

cdr3_aa: ASSPSVGQGYEQY
j_call: TRBJ2-7
v_call: TRBV28
d_call: TRBD1

cdr3_aa: ASSIRREQY
j_call: TRBJ2-7
v_call: TRBV28
d_call: -

cdr3_aa: ASSPGLLGSNEQF
j_call: TRBJ2-1
v_call: TRBV18
d_call: -

cdr3_aa: ASSAWDSRRADTQY
j_call: TRBJ2-3
v_call: TRBV9
d_call: TRBD1

cdr3_aa: CARDMGPTQETQY
j_call: TRBJ2-5
v_call: TRBV20-1
d_call: -

cdr3_aa: ASSQEATYNYGYT
j_call: TRBJ1-2
v_call: TRBV4-1
d_call: -

cdr3_aa: ASSESGLVADTQY
j_call: TRBJ2-3
v_call: TRBV2
d_call: -

cdr3_aa: ARSEEPLYNEQF
j_call: TRBJ2-1
v_call: TRBV4-1
d_call: -

cdr3_aa: ASTVDSNYGGYT
j_call: TRBJ1-2
v_call: TRBV12-3/TRBV12-4
d_call: -

cdr3_aa: GSSWTETQY
j_call: TRBJ2-5
v_call: TRBV7-2
d_call: -

cdr3_aa: ASSPPFERGYGYT
j_call: TRBJ1-2
v_call: TRBV7-2
d_call: -

cdr3_aa: ASSPSTSGNNEQF
j_call: TRBJ2-1
v_call: TRBV18
d_call: TRBD2

cdr3_aa: ASSHMNTEAF
j_call: TRBJ1-1
v_call: TRBV4-3
d_call: -

cdr3_aa: ASTGILDYEQY
j_call: TRBJ2-7
v_call: TRBV6-2/TRBV6-3
d_call: -

cdr3_aa: ASSESGAVGPEKLF
j_call: TRBJ1-4
v_call: TRBV10-1
d_call: -

cdr3_aa: ASSQFSGTGGYEQY
j_call: TRBJ2-7
v_call: TRBV7-9
d_call: -

cdr3_aa: ASSAHSRDTQY
j_call: TRBJ2-3
v_call: TRBV7-8
d_call: -

cdr3_aa: SARPWTGRNQPQH
j_call: TRBJ1-5
v_call: TRBV20-1
d_call: TRBD1

cdr3_aa: ATSANRESTGELF
j_call: TRBJ2-2
v_call: TRBV24-1
d_call: -